This section outlines one T cell receptor (beta chain) sequence together with its context. The antigen remains unidentified. The data were produced by immunoSEQ multiplex PCR, yet TCRdb's version contains in-frame clones alone and is incomplete. The sample lists some 91,000 clones, approximately 88% occurring once. The data derive from a study of identifying expanded T cells in peripheral blood. Germline CDR1 and CDR2: MNHNS and SASEGT. This CDR3 is 14 amino acids long. Trimming took off 2 bases at V and 4 bases at J, with 8 bases between the two ends. The study, taken as a whole, reports: Across healthy donors, higher total template counts meant significantly greater roughly 2-week count variance. About 1.2 clones differed between technical replicates, versus approximately 17 and 20 over time.

This chain links TRBV6-1 with TRBJ2-2; no reliable D call. The sequence came from a person aged 18 to 75 in good health. Sequenced input: blood. The CDR3 sequence is CASSELGGTGELFF. CDR3 sequence (DNA): TGTGCCAGCAGTGAATTGGGCGGCACCGGGGAGCTGTTTTTT.